This T cell receptor beta chain was captured by sequencing in a study of Graves' ophthalmopathy and Graves' hyperthyroidism. Study outcomes and limitations: Classification of ophthalmopathy versus stable hyperthyroidism by a 13-signature model yielded under 90% sensitivity and 70% to 83% specificity.

Trimming took 6 bases from V and 5 from J, leaving 25 bases between them. The germline CDR1 and CDR2 sequences are LNHDA and SQIVND (reference sequence). The CDR3 has 17 residues. Amplification from RNA transcripts yielded the TCR beta CDR3 regions. The first round was an RT-PCR with HTBI primers, and the second round was a multiplex PCR. One entry per CDR3 protein results from TCRdb running MiXCR on the multiplex PCR reads. This table holds about 500,000 distinct CDR3 sequences, approximately 14% found once. The study enrolled ophthalmopathy donors with moderate-to-severe activity, CAS ≥3, NOSPECS ≥4 and duration under 3 months. The PBMCs used were ones drawn from over 9.5 ml of fresh peripheral blood. This clonotype was seen many times. Its antigen is undetermined.

The chain has TRBV19 and TRBJ1-1; D perhaps matches TRBD1 (5 bases). This clonotype was sampled from a woman aged 25 to 39 with Graves' ophthalmopathy. The sequenced sample consisted of blood. The CDR3 spells CASSHHPGPRGTTEAFF. CDR3 nucleotide sequence: TGTGCCAGTAGCCACCACCCGGGTCCGAGGGGTACGACTGAAGCTTTCTTT.